Listed below are T cell receptor beta chains from one sample, sequenced in a study of blood T cell repertoires in COVID-19. Generated by immunoSEQ multiplex PCR, the TCRdb table keeps only in-frame clones and is missing some. The sample lists around 160,000 clones, around 90% seen once, with 15% to 20% in the top ten. The sequenced sample consisted of peripheral blood. These receptors all come from a man aged 60 to 69 with active or convalescent COVID-19. CDR3s include the opening cysteine and the closing phenylalanine or tryptophan. The D gene is left open where the match is weak. Rows may omit the clone size; those that give it use once, few, many or a size class.

v_gene: TRBV5-4; j_gene: TRBJ1-1; abundance: NA; d_gene: TRBD1; CDR3nt: TGTGCCAGCAGCTTTGGTGCGGGACAGGACCACACTGAAGCTTTCTTT; CDR3aa: CASSFGAGQDHTEAFF
v_gene: TRBV12-5; j_gene: TRBJ1-4; abundance: NA; d_gene: TRBD1; CDR3nt: TGTGCTAGTGGCACCGGCGGGACAGTAGGCGAAAAACTGTTTTTT; CDR3aa: CASGTGGTVGEKLFF
v_gene: TRBV18; j_gene: TRBJ2-7; abundance: NA; d_gene: TRBD2; CDR3nt: TGTGCCAGCTCACTGGAGTCGCCTAGCGGGACAGCCTACGAGCAGTACTTC; CDR3aa: CASSLESPSGTAYEQYF
v_gene: TRBV12-3/TRBV12-4; j_gene: TRBJ2-5; abundance: NA; d_gene: NA; CDR3nt: TGTGCCAGCAGTGGACAGATCCAAGAGACCCAGTACTTC; CDR3aa: CASSGQIQETQYF
v_gene: TRBV11-3; j_gene: TRBJ2-2; abundance: NA; d_gene: TRBD1; CDR3nt: TGTGCCAGCAGCTCCGGACAGGGGAAGTCCGGGGAGCTGTTTTTT; CDR3aa: CASSSGQGKSGELFF
v_gene: TRBV5-4; j_gene: TRBJ2-5; abundance: NA; d_gene: TRBD2; CDR3nt: TGTGCCAGCACCCAAGGGAGCGGGGCCTTCCAAGAGACCCAGTACTTC; CDR3aa: CASTQGSGAFQETQYF
v_gene: TRBV27; j_gene: TRBJ2-3; abundance: NA; d_gene: TRBD2; CDR3nt: TGTGCCAGCAGTTCCGGACTAGCGGGACTCCCGCAGTATTTT; CDR3aa: CASSSGLAGLPQYF
v_gene: TRBV18; j_gene: TRBJ2-4; abundance: NA; d_gene: TRBD2; CDR3nt: TGTGCCAGCTCACTGCCCGGGACTAGCGGGAGAAACATTCAGTACTTC; CDR3aa: CASSLPGTSGRNIQYF
v_gene: TRBV11-2; j_gene: TRBJ1-1; abundance: NA; d_gene: NA; CDR3nt: TGTGGGGTTCACGCGGGTTTCTTT; CDR3aa: CGVHAGFF
v_gene: TRBV6-5; j_gene: TRBJ1-5; abundance: NA; d_gene: TRBD1; CDR3nt: TGTGCCAGCAGTTCAGGGGGCTTGAGTAATCAGCCCCAGCATTTT; CDR3aa: CASSSGGLSNQPQHF
v_gene: TRBV12-1; j_gene: TRBJ1-2; abundance: NA; d_gene: NA; CDR3nt: TGTGCCAGCAGCTTTTCGGACAAGTATGGCTACACCTTC; CDR3aa: CASSFSDKYGYTF
v_gene: TRBV19; j_gene: TRBJ1-2; abundance: few; d_gene: NA; CDR3nt: TGTGCCAGTAGTATAGCTACAGCTAACTATGGCTACACCTTC; CDR3aa: CASSIATANYGYTF
v_gene: TRBV5-1; j_gene: TRBJ1-3; abundance: once; d_gene: NA; CDR3nt: TGCGCCAGCAGCTTGAGTGCAGGTGTCGGTGGAAACACCATATATTTT; CDR3aa: CASSLSAGVGGNTIYF
v_gene: TRBV2; j_gene: TRBJ1-6; abundance: NA; d_gene: NA; CDR3nt: TGTGCCAGCAGTGAGACAGAAATCTATAATTCACCCCTCCACTTT; CDR3aa: CASSETEIYNSPLHF
v_gene: TRBV7-8; j_gene: TRBJ1-3; abundance: NA; d_gene: NA; CDR3nt: TGTGCCAGCAGCTCGACAGGCTCTGGAAACACCATATATTTT; CDR3aa: CASSSTGSGNTIYF
v_gene: TRBV6-5; j_gene: TRBJ2-5; abundance: NA; d_gene: TRBD1; CDR3nt: TGTGCCAGCAGTTACCGAGCGGGACAGGGAGGGGAGACCCAGTACTTC; CDR3aa: CASSYRAGQGGETQYF
v_gene: TRBV7-2; j_gene: TRBJ2-1; abundance: NA; d_gene: TRBD2; CDR3nt: TGTGCCAGCAGACCGGGACTAGGGGTCAATGAGCAGTTCTTC; CDR3aa: CASRPGLGVNEQFF